The 20 T cell receptor beta chains listed next were all sequenced from one sample in a study of T cell responses to AZD1222 COVID-19 vaccine. Produced via immunoSEQ multiplex PCR; TCRdb's table is partial and in-frame only. The data contain 98,000 or so clones, 70% to 90% of them singletons. This sample comprised peripheral blood, obtained on day 0 of AZD1222 vaccination. Receptors were obtained from an adult in good health.

This clone was detected only once. V is TRBV2 and J is TRBJ1-1; 8 bases are shared with TRBD1. In germline, CDR1 is SNHLY, CDR2 FYNNEI. J lost 1 base, V lost 4 bases, and 2 bases had no gene match. CDR3 length equals 14 residues. The CDR3 reads CASSGRGQNTEAFF. The CDR3 bases are TGTGCCAGCAGTGGCAGGGGGCAGAACACTGAAGCTTTCTTT.

This chain links TRBV2 with TRBJ1-4, with a weak D call TRBD1 (6 bases). CDR1 SNHLY and CDR2 FYNNEI come from the germline V gene. V lost 10 bases to trimming and J lost 7 bases, with 19 bases between them. CDR3 length: 14 residues. CDR3 DNA sequence: TGTGCCATCAGGGGTCCAGGCCAAGTTGAAAAACTGTTTTTT. This codes for CAIRGPGQVEKLFF.

The chain carries TRBV3-1 (or the pseudogene TRBV3-2) and TRBJ1-4; 9 bases map to TRBD1. The CDR3 length is 15 residues. Germline CDR1 is LGHDT and CDR2 is YNNKEL (reference sequence). The ends lost 2 bases at V and 8 bases at J; junction bases unmatched: 6. The CDR3 spells CASSQPGQGYEKLFF. The CDR3 DNA reads as TGTGCCAGCAGCCAACCGGGACAGGGCTACGAAAAACTGTTTTTT.

The V and J genes are TRBV6-2 or TRBV6-3 and TRBJ1-1; D perhaps matches TRBD1 (6 bases). Germline V CDR1 and CDR2: MNHEY, SVGEGT. This CDR3 has 16 amino acids. Trimming removed 5 bases at V and 1 base at J, with 17 bases between. The CDR3 nucleotides are TGTGCCAGCAGTACAGGGACACTAATTCCGAACACTGAAGCTTTCTTT. Protein: CASSTGTLIPNTEAFF.

This rearrangement joins TRBV6-5 to TRBJ1-6; possible D gene TRBD1, 5 bases. V was clipped by 0 bases and J by 13 bases, with 16 bases between them. The CDR3 runs to 15 residues. Germline CDR1 reads MNHEY; CDR2 reads SVGAGI. DNA for the CDR3: TGTGCCAGCAGTTACTCGATACAGGAGACCTTGCCCCTCCACTTT. Translation gives CASSYSIQETLPLHF.

The chain employs TRBV30 and TRBJ2-6, with D possibly being TRBD1 (6 bases). V lost 6 bases, J lost 0 bases, and 9 bases lay in between. The germline V gene encodes CDR1 GTSNPN and CDR2 SVGIG (reference sequence). The CDR3 covers 14 residues. The CDR3: CACTDSSGANVLTF. CDR3 DNA sequence: TGTGCCTGTACGGACAGCTCTGGGGCCAACGTCCTGACTTTC.

The J gene is TRBJ1-1, the V gene TRBV7-9; the match to TRBD1 covers 7 bases. Trimming removed 5 bases from V and 4 bases from J; junction bases left unmatched: 4. The CDR3 runs 13 residues. Germline V gene data show CDR1 as SEHNR and CDR2 as FQNEAQ (reference sequence). Here the CDR3 reads CASSPGGSTEAFF. The CDR3 DNA reads as TGTGCCAGCAGCCCAGGGGGGAGCACTGAAGCTTTCTTT.

The gene calls are TRBV30 and TRBJ2-7; 7 bases align to TRBD1. The V segment lost 0 bases and the J segment 6 bases; nucleotides outside the gene matches: 8. Germline lookup yields CDR1 GTSNPN and CDR2 SVGIG (reference sequence). The CDR3 loop spans 14 amino acids. The CDR3 DNA is TGTGCCTGGAGTGTATCCGGACAGGTTGTCGAGCAGTACTTC. This codes for CAWSVSGQVVEQYF.

The DNA for the CDR3 is TGTGCCAGCAGCTTGGGGGTAGCGGGGTCCTCTAGCACAGATACGCAGTATTTT. As protein: CASSLGVAGSSSTDTQYF. The chain uses TRBV5-4 and TRBJ2-3, with 8 bases that match TRBD2. Germline CDR1 reads SGHNT; CDR2 reads YYREEE (reference sequence). This CDR3 has 18 amino acids. With V trimmed by 0 bases and J by 0 bases, 9 bases remained unmatched.

J is TRBJ2-3 and V is TRBV7-3, with D possibly being TRBD1 (7 bases). The V and J ends lost 1 base and 6 bases respectively, with 17 bases between them. The CDR3 extends over 16 amino acids. Germline V CDR1 and CDR2: SGHTA, FQGTGA. The CDR3, as DNA: TGTGCCAGCAGCTTAAGTCCAGGGGGGAGGAAGGATACGCAGTATTTT. It codes for CASSLSPGGRKDTQYF.

Points on this clone: One end of the junction varies from germline; a read error may be responsible. The V call is TRBV2, the J call TRBJ2-7, with TRBD2 as a possible D gene (6 bases). Germline V CDR1 and CDR2: SNHLY, FYNNEI. This CDR3 contains 12 residues. This CDR3 is CASSDPRGALRF. The CDR3 DNA follows: TGTGCCAGCAGTGACCCCCGCGGGGCCCTCCGCTTC.

In this sample, this clone turned up once. This chain links TRBV6-5 with TRBJ2-1; D uncertain. The V gene's germline CDR1 is MNHEY and CDR2 SVGAGI. The CDR3 length is 12 residues. V lost 6 bases to trimming and J lost 9 bases, with 12 bases between them. The CDR3 coding sequence is TGTGCCAGCAGACCCATGGAAAGTGAGCAGTTCTTC. It specifies CASRPMESEQFF.

V gene TRBV4-3 combines with J gene TRBJ2-1, with 9 bases matching TRBD2. With 2 bases clipped from V and 8 bases from J, the junction kept 10 bases outside the gene matches. Germline CDR1 is LGHNA and CDR2 is YSLEER. There are 16 residues in the CDR3. In DNA, the CDR3 is TGCGCCAGCAGCCAATTCTGGGGCGGGGGGGCCTATGAGCAGTTCTTC. Translating gives CASSQFWGGGAYEQFF.

The chain couples TRBV6-5 to TRBJ1-3; the D is unclear. Germline V gene lookup returns CDR1 MNHEY and CDR2 SVGAGI. The CDR3 runs 13 residues. The V gene lost 6 bases and the J gene lost 0 bases, with 6 bases spanning the gap. The CDR3 sequence: CASRQASGNTIYF. The DNA for the CDR3 is TGTGCCAGCAGGCAGGCCTCTGGAAACACCATATATTTT.

The chain couples TRBV11-3 to TRBJ1-1; D is possibly TRBD1 (5 bases). Looked up from germline, CDR1 is SGHNT and CDR2 is YENEEA. The CDR3 runs 14 residues. Trimming removed 0 bases from V and 4 bases from J, with 9 bases in between. The CDR3 reads CASSLDQGSTEAFF. The DNA for the CDR3 is TGTGCCAGCAGCTTAGATCAGGGTAGCACTGAAGCTTTCTTT.

This clone has just one count. The rearrangement joins TRBV25-1 to TRBJ2-7; D not certain. This CDR3 is built from 11 residues. The germline V and J ends were trimmed by 7 bases and 6 bases, with 10 bases remaining between them. Germline CDR1 reads MGHDK; CDR2 reads SYGVNS. CDR3 nucleotides: TGTGCCAGCAAAGGGCCGGGCGAGCAGTACTTC. Translated, it gives CASKGPGEQYF.

This clone appeared once. One junction end disagrees with the germline gene, perhaps due to a read error. The chain combines TRBV4-2 with TRBJ1-2, with D possibly TRBD1 on 5 matching bases. The length of the CDR3 is 13 residues. Germline assignment: CDR1 LGHNA and CDR2 YNFKEQ. The CDR3 region has the DNA TGTGCCAGCAGCCCGGCACGGACACCGTCCGCCCACTTC. Translating gives CASSPARTPSAHF.

The V and J genes are TRBV27 and TRBJ1-2; possibly TRBD1 for D (5 bases). Deletions cut 8 bases from V and 4 bases from J, with 17 bases between. The germline V gene encodes CDR1 MNHEY and CDR2 SMNVEV (reference sequence). This CDR3 is 14 amino acids long. The DNA for the CDR3 is TGTGCCAGCCGTTATACCTCAGGGTCCTATGGCTACACCTTC. This codes for CASRYTSGSYGYTF.

The chain links TRBV7-8 to TRBJ1-5; 12 nucleotides line up with TRBD1. The V gene's germline CDR1 is SGHVS and CDR2 FQNEAQ. With V trimmed by 0 bases and J by 5 bases, 5 bases remained unmatched. This CDR3 is 17 amino acids long. CDR3 sequence reads: CASSLAHGTGGDQPQHF. As DNA, the CDR3 is TGTGCCAGCAGCTTAGCGCACGGGACAGGGGGCGATCAGCCCCAGCATTTT.

Turning to this clone: The sample contains more than one DNA sequence encoding this CDR3. This chain uses TRBV2 with TRBJ2-3; 9 bases are a match to TRBD1. V dropped 4 bases and J dropped 1; count of bases not matched to a gene: 3. From germline, CDR1 is SNHLY and CDR2 FYNNEI. The CDR3 loop spans 15 amino acids. CDR3 DNA: TGTGCCAGCAGTGGACGGACAGGGGGCACAGATACGCAGTATTTT. Translating it yields CASSGRTGGTDTQYF.